What follows is one T cell receptor (beta chain) and its context. Its antigen remains unidentified. Base qualities are not recorded, but no much larger clone differs from it by a single base. TCRbeta CDR3 regions were immunosequenced from genomic DNA with the immunoSEQ Assay. Before high-throughput sequencing, the genomic DNA was amplified using bias-controlled multiplex PCR. The source study handled its data this way. To quantify the absolute abundance of each unique TCRbeta CDR3 region, the sequences were collapsed and filtered. Clonality, defined as 1 minus Pielou's evenness, was calculated using only productive rearrangements. A previously published method was used to identify clones with significantly greater frequencies in on-treatment samples than in baseline samples. The table comes from immuneACCESS by way of TCRdb, which keeps in-frame sequences with V and J called. Part of the clones is missing from these tables; in studies checked, under half for an unresolved V gene and the rest for unknown reasons. D and trimming were read from the DNA, whereas the V and J calls and clone size are those reported in that table. Across this sample there are about 13,000 clones, with roughly four fifths seen only once. The ten largest clones take up about a quarter of the sample.

This specimen comes from a study of sequential checkpoint blockade in melanoma (dated by TCRdb to the late 2010s). For context, the study as a whole: Patients were assigned by 1:1 randomization to either first-line nivolumab followed by ipilimumab (arm A) or ipilimumab followed by nivolumab (arm B). Both trial sequences were followed by maintenance nivolumab.

What the authors observed across the whole study: Larger, independent patient cohorts are needed to validate the response-prediction model that combines TCR metrics and mutation burden.

The intended sense of this specimen's treatment or condition label: randomized to nivolumab then ipilimumab (arm A) or the reverse (arm B). Prior DNA-damaging chemotherapy had not been received by any trial patient. Live CD3+CD8+ cells negative for CD19 and CD56 were sorted from thawed PBMCs on a FACS Aria II flow cytometer. The samples were obtained from melanoma patients enrolled in CheckMate 064, an open-label, randomized phase II trial testing sequential checkpoint blockade. Peripheral blood mononuclear cells were collected by leukapheresis, purified using Ficoll-Paque, and frozen in human serum containing around 9.8% DMSO. Purity of sorted blood CD3+CD8+ cells was verified at >98% immediately after sorting, followed by DNA extraction. Sequenced here: CD8+ T cells sorted from blood (inferred from file names), sampled from a patient given nivolumab and ipilimumab in sequence. This TCR was recovered from a human donor with melanoma.

The CDR3: CASTLTRGAPTDTQYF. The DNA sequence follows: TGTGCCAGCACCCTAACCAGGGGGGCCCCCACAGATACGCAGTATTTT. The V gene is TRBV21-1 and the J gene is TRBJ2-3; the tabulated D call, TRBD1, remains unverified against the DNA. TRBV21-1 is an annotated pseudogene. The CDR3 has 16 amino acids, counting the end cysteine and phenylalanine. Only the CDR3 part of the read is kept: 48 bases, read in frame from the first base.